A few counts support the clone carrying this T cell receptor beta chain. Its specificity is not known. The sample belongs to a study of T cell repertoires in cytomegalovirus infection. The overall study: Signatures in public TCR beta sequences pointed to both CMV infection and matching HLA type.

TCRdb processed the reads anew with MiXCR; each CDR3 protein has one entry. The sample consists of roughly 54,000 distinct CDR3 sequences, 33% of them appearing once. General study findings and limits: The ex vivo response was dominated by HLA-C-restricted CMV-specific TCR beta clonotypes. Individuals carrying CMV plus the relevant HLA were identified by cumulative frequency of public TCR beta families.

Deletions cut 6 bases from V and 4 bases from J, with 7 bases between. The CDR3 contains 13 residues. The chain joins TRBV12-3 or TRBV12-4 to TRBJ2-6, with D hard to call. The sequence came from a human donor in good health (CMV status not recorded). Some clones in this sample may be carry-over from other donors' samples. Sequenced: PBMCs, sequenced either directly or after in vitro stimulation (not recorded which). The CDR3 DNA sequence: TGTGCCAGCAGACCCTACGGGGCCAACGTCCTGACTTTC. It is translated as CASRPYGANVLTF.